The T cell receptor (beta chain) under discussion was sequenced for a study of T-cell memory formation after mild COVID-19. Study-level findings and limits: Later expanders leaned toward CD4+, whereas clones contracting from day 15 to 85 were balanced CD4/CD8.

This clonotype has ten or more counts. The antigen is unknown. TCRdb passed the 5' RACE reads through MiXCR, listing each CDR3 protein once. The sample yields approximately 28,000 distinct CDR3 sequences, 12% seen once. The CDR3 has 15 residues. V lost 2 bases to trimming and J lost 0 bases, with 8 bases between them. Germline V lookup: CDR1 LGHDT, CDR2 YNNKEL (reference sequence). Input material: PBMCs or a T cell subset sorted from them (not recorded which). The TCR comes from an adult woman who had mild COVID-19 (a few samples of this study predate the infection). Cell type and time point are not known. The chain joins TRBV3-1 to TRBJ1-5; D is undetermined. In DNA, the CDR3 is TGTGCCAGCAGCCAATACGGCAGTAGCAATCAGCCCCAGCATTTT. Its translation: CASSQYGSSNQPQHF.